A single sample gave rise to the 2 T cell receptor beta chains below, sequenced in a study of Graves' ophthalmopathy and Graves' hyperthyroidism. RNA transcripts served as template for amplifying TCR beta CDR3 sequences. The first round was an RT-PCR with HTBI primers, and the second round was a multiplex PCR. TCRdb re-derived calls from the multiplex PCR reads in MiXCR, one entry per CDR3 protein. The repertoire holds a few hundred thousand distinct CDR3 sequences, with under 45% as singletons. Sequenced input: peripheral blood or thyroid tissue (not recorded which). These receptors originate from an adult man with Graves' hyperthyroidism.

The chain joins TRBV10-2 to TRBJ2-5, with D perhaps matching TRBD2 (5 bases). Germline CDR1 and CDR2: WSHSY and SAAADI. This CDR3 contains 12 residues. V lost 8 bases and J 9 bases, leaving 16 bases between the germline ends. CDR3 DNA: TGCGCCAGCCGGGATAGAGTTGAGGCCCAGTACTTC. Amino acids: CASRDRVEAQYF.

The rearrangement joins TRBV7-8 to TRBJ2-5; 8 nucleotides line up with TRBD2. The closer fit of TRBJ2-1 to the DNA end suggests the J call may be wrong. In germline, CDR1 is SGHVS, CDR2 FQNEAQ. There are 13 residues in the CDR3. The CDR3 DNA reads TGTGCCAGCAGCTTAGGGCGGGAGGTTGGGCAGTTCTTC. Translated: CASSLGREVGQFF.